This entry lists 12 T cell receptor beta chains sequenced from one sample in a study of graft-versus-host responses after intestinal transplantation. For these receptors, no antigen is known. Generated by immunoSEQ multiplex PCR, the TCRdb table keeps only in-frame clones and is missing some. Altogether about 50,000 clones are present, 92% being singletons, with the ten largest covering roughly 2.5%. The sample here was unstimulated CD4+ T cells sorted from spleen or lymph node cells, taken before transplant. These receptors originate from a human donor who was the organ donor for an intestinal transplant.

The chain links TRBV27 to TRBJ2-7; 11 bases map to TRBD2. The CDR3 loop spans 16 amino acids. V trimming: 0 bases; J trimming: 6 bases; junction bases outside the gene matches: 7. Germline V gives CDR1 MNHEY, CDR2 SMNVEV (reference sequence). CDR3 sequence reads: CASSLSETSGIVEQYF. For the CDR3, the DNA is TGTGCCAGCAGTTTATCAGAGACTAGCGGGATAGTCGAGCAGTACTTC.

The V call is TRBV6-5, the J call TRBJ1-6; no reliable D call. V was clipped by 5 bases and J by 12 bases, with 11 bases between them. CDR1 MNHEY and CDR2 SVGAGI come from the germline V gene. The length of the CDR3 is 12 residues. As DNA, the CDR3 is TGTGCCAGCAGTGCACGGGGAGTACCCCTCCACTTT. Translated, it gives CASSARGVPLHF.

This chain joins TRBV19 and TRBJ2-1, with TRBD2 as a possible D gene (6 bases). This CDR3 comprises 19 residues. V was shortened by 0 bases and J by 0 bases, with 18 bases between the two germline ends. Germline V gene lookup returns CDR1 LNHDA and CDR2 SQIVND (reference sequence). The CDR3 coding sequence is TGTGCCAGTAGTATAGATCTAAGGAGGGGATCGAGCTCCTACAATGAGCAGTTCTTC. Translating it yields CASSIDLRRGSSSYNEQFF.

This chain's CDR3 is CATSRDGTSGIYEQYF. The CDR3, as DNA: TGTGCCACCAGCAGAGATGGGACTAGCGGGATCTACGAGCAGTACTTC. The chain combines TRBV15 with TRBJ2-7; 13 bases are shared with TRBD2. The CDR3 is 16 amino acids. Germline CDR1 is LNHNV and CDR2 is YYDKDF (reference sequence). V lost 0 bases and J lost 3; bases outside the gene matches: 2. The full variable domain, completed using reference TRBV15 and TRBJ2-7, is DAMVIQNPRYQVTQFGKPVTLSCSQTLNHNVMYWYQQKSSQAPKLLFHYYDKDFNNEADTPDNFQSRRPNTSFCFLDIRSPGLGDTAMYLCATSRDGTSGIYEQYFGPGTRLTVT.

This sequence joins TRBV7-6 and TRBJ1-1; TRBD1 aligns across 9 bases. Per germline, CDR1 SGHVS and CDR2 FNYEAQ. This CDR3 contains 16 residues. The V gene end was trimmed by 1 base and the J gene end by 4 bases; junction bases not matched to a gene: 7. This CDR3 is CASSLEGQGSSTEAFF. The CDR3 nucleotides read TGTGCCAGCAGCTTAGAGGGACAGGGTTCAAGCACTGAAGCTTTCTTT.

The V and J genes are TRBV7-9 and TRBJ1-2; TRBD1 aligns across 7 bases. CDR1 is SEHNR, CDR2 FQNEAQ, per germline (reference sequence). This CDR3 comprises 15 residues. Unmatched junction bases numbered 5, after V lost 0 bases and J lost 4 bases. The CDR3 bases are TGTGCCAGCAGCTTAGCGTCAGGGGGGGGCTATGGCTACACCTTC. Its translation is CASSLASGGGYGYTF.

The V and J genes are TRBV28 and TRBJ1-4, with D unclear. CDR3 length: 14 residues. Germline CDR1 MDHEN, CDR2 SYDVKM. V lost 2 bases, J lost 7 bases, and 11 bases lay in between. For the CDR3, the DNA is TGTGCCAGCAGTTTAGATCAGGCTGGTGAAAAACTGTTTTTT. Translation: CASSLDQAGEKLFF.

The J gene is TRBJ1-1, the V gene TRBV7-3; 10 bases fit TRBD1. Germline loops: CDR1 SGHTA, CDR2 FQGTGA. There are 17 residues in the CDR3. With V trimmed by 4 bases and J by 5 bases, 13 bases remained unmatched. CDR3 bases: TGTGCCAGCAGCTCTACCCCGGGACAGGGGATGGGGACTGAAGCTTTCTTT. Translated, it gives CASSSTPGQGMGTEAFF.

CDR3 sequence: CASSPVRSDEQFF. The DNA of the CDR3 is TGTGCCAGCAGCCCCGTTAGGAGCGATGAGCAGTTCTTC. This chain joins TRBV7-2 and TRBJ2-1, with D unclear. V was cut by 5 bases and J by 8 bases, with 13 bases left in between. The CDR3 runs 13 residues. Germline assignment: CDR1 SGHTA and CDR2 FQGNSA.

The CDR3 is CASSFLQVDNSPLHF. CDR3 nucleotides: TGTGCCAGCAGCTTTTTACAAGTAGATAATTCACCCCTCCACTTT. This sequence joins TRBV5-6 and TRBJ1-6; D is unresolved. Trimming shortened V by 2 bases and J by 5 bases, and 11 bases separated the two germline ends. Germline V gene lookup returns CDR1 SGHDT and CDR2 YYEEEE. The CDR3 spans 15 residues.

The chain carries TRBV5-4 and TRBJ1-4; D gene unclear. The germline V gene has CDR1 SGHNT and CDR2 YYREEE (reference sequence). V lost 0 bases, J lost 2 bases, and 2 bases lay in between. The CDR3 has 13 amino acids. CDR3 in amino acids: CASSLGTNEKLFF. The CDR3 coding sequence is TGTGCCAGCAGCTTGGGGACTAATGAAAAACTGTTTTTT.

This rearrangement joins TRBV18 to TRBJ1-2; no definite D call. The germline CDR1 and CDR2 sequences are KGHSH and LQKENI. V dropped 1 base and J dropped 1 base, with 4 bases sitting between them. The CDR3 runs to 13 residues. Here the CDR3 DNA reads TGTGCCAGCTCACCACTCGGTAACTATGGCTACACCTTC. Protein sequence: CASSPLGNYGYTF.